The clone carrying this TCR beta chain was counted once. Its specificity is unknown. This sample is drawn from a study of OX40 agonist ivuxolimab in advanced cancers. In the study overall: From roughly 23 to 85 years was the age range, with a mean of roughly 64 years, and approximately 80% were male.

Study conclusions and caveats: Certain nonresponders likewise exhibited a low normalized T-cell clonal expansion.

The sampling schedule covered blood at baseline, cycle 4 day 1, and cycle 7 day 1. CDR1 is SGHNT and CDR2 is YENEEA in the germline V gene. V was shortened by 0 bases and J by 2 bases, with 11 bases between the two germline ends. The CDR3 consists of 15 residues. Here immunoSEQ multiplex PCR was the method, and the copy in TCRdb shows in-frame clones only, minus some. The sample consists of around 100,000 clones, about nine tenths of them appearing once. This TCR derives from an adult with an advanced solid tumor such as melanoma, head and neck, liver or kidney cancer. The sample consisted of CD4+ or CD8+ T cells sorted from blood, taken in a trial of the OX40 agonist ivuxolimab. The chain combines TRBV11-3 with TRBJ2-7; D is perhaps TRBD1 (6 bases). The CDR3 DNA reads TGTGCCAGCAGCTTAGATTCATCAGGGGCCTACGAGCAGTACTTC. It is translated as CASSLDSSGAYEQYF. Supplemented by reference TRBV11-3 and TRBJ2-7, the full variable domain reads EAGVVQSPRYKIIEKKQPVAFWCNPISGHNTLYWYLQNLGQGPELLIRYENEEAVDDSQLPKDRFSAERLKGVDSTLKIQPAELGDSAVYLCASSLDSSGAYEQYFGPGTRLTVT.